The table lists the clone carrying this T cell receptor (beta chain) with a count of one. What it binds is not known. Sequenced by immunoSEQ multiplex PCR; TCRdb stores in-frame clones only, minus some. The data contain fewer than 6,000 clones, 65% to 75% of them singletons. These data are taken from a study of OX40 agonist ivuxolimab in advanced cancers. Study-level findings and limits: With doses of 0.1 to 3.0 mg/kg, CD4+ and CD8+ blood T cells had undergone clonal expansion by week 6. Compared with CD4+, CD8+ T cells on average had more expanded clones.

Trimming took off 1 base at V and 4 bases at J, with 11 bases between the two ends. Germline CDR1 and CDR2: MGHRA and YSYEKL. The CDR3 consists of 15 residues. The chain links TRBV4-1 to TRBJ2-1, with a weak D call TRBD1 (6 bases). The receptor was derived from an adult with an advanced solid tumor such as melanoma, head and neck, liver or kidney cancer. The specimen comprised CD4+ or CD8+ T cells sorted from blood, sampled in a trial of the OX40 agonist ivuxolimab. The chain's CDR3 is CASSQARGPYNEQFF. CDR3 in DNA: TGCGCCAGCAGCCAAGCCAGGGGACCGTACAATGAGCAGTTCTTC.